This T cell receptor (beta chain) was recorded in a study of control samples from healthy donors and cancer patients. Sequencing was performed with immunoSEQ multiplex PCR; in TCRdb, only in-frame clones are kept and a portion is missing. The sample records 100,000 to 150,000 clones, about 87% being singletons. This CDR3 is built from 16 residues. The chain couples TRBV21-1 to TRBJ1-6. TRBV21-1 is classified as a pseudogene. Source material: blood. The sequence came from a man between 60 and 75 years old in good health. CDR3 in DNA: TGTGCCAGCAGCTCTCTCTTGGGTCAGGGGGGGTCACCCCTCCACTTT. This gives the protein CASSSLLGQGGSPLHF.